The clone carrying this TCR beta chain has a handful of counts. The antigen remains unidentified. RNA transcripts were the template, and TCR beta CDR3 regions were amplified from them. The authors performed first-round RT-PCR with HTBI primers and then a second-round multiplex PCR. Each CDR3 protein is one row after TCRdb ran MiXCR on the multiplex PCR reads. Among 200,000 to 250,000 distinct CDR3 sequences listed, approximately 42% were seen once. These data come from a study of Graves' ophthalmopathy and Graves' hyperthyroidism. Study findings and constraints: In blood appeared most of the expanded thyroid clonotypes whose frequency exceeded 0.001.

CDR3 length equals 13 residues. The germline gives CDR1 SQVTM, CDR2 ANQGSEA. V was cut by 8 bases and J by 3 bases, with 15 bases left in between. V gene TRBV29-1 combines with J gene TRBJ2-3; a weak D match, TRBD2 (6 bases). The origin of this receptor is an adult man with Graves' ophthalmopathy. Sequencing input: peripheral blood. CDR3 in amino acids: CSTREEGTDTQYF. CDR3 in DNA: TGCAGCACAAGAGAGGAGGGTACAGATACGCAGTATTTT.